The rows below give T cell receptor beta chains drawn from one sample of a study of CD8 T cells in ankylosing spondylitis. From the 5' RACE reads, TCRdb called clonotypes with MiXCR, one entry per CDR3 protein. The data hold around 150,000 distinct CDR3 sequences, with around 7.9% observed a single time. Sequenced material: blood, either unsorted or a sorted T cell fraction (not recorded which). These receptors all stem from a female donor with ankylosing spondylitis or in good health (not recorded which). The CDR3 runs from the conserved cysteine through the conserved F or W. The D gene is left open where the match is weak. A clone size is listed for some rows: how often the clone was seen (once, few, many), or a class if it is expanded.

clone_size | j_call | d_call | v_call | cdr3_length | cdr3_nt | cdr3_aa
many | TRBJ2-4 | TRBD1 | TRBV5-1 | 15 | TGCGCCAGCAGCTTGGTGGGGGACAGCGAAAACATTCAGTACTTC | CASSLVGDSENIQYF
many | TRBJ1-1 | TRBD1 | TRBV28 | 15 | TGTGCCAGCAGTTTCTCCGGACAGGTGGGAACTGAAGCTTTCTTT | CASSFSGQVGTEAFF
many | TRBJ2-1 | NA | TRBV5-1 | 13 | TGCGCCAGCAGCTTGTACACAAACAATGAGCAGTTCTTC | CASSLYTNNEQFF
many | TRBJ2-4 | NA | TRBV3-1 | 12 | TGTGCCAGCAGCCTCGGGCCAAACATTCAGTACTTC | CASSLGPNIQYF
many | TRBJ2-3 | NA | TRBV5-1 | 15 | TGCGCCAGCAGCCCGCGGGCTAGGACTACAGATACGCAGTATTTT | CASSPRARTTDTQYF
many | TRBJ1-3 | NA | TRBV7-8 | 18 | TGTGCCAGCAGCTTAGTCCAGGGTGGGGCAGGCTCTGGAAACACCATATATTTT | CASSLVQGGAGSGNTIYF
many | TRBJ2-7 | NA | TRBV27 | 15 | TGTGCCAGCAGTTCTACGGTTCCAAGCTCCTACGAGCAGTACTTC | CASSSTVPSSYEQYF
many | TRBJ1-1 | NA | TRBV28 | 15 | TGTGCCAGCAGTTTCTTACAGGGCGAGGGCACTGAAGCTTTCTTT | CASSFLQGEGTEAFF
many | TRBJ2-1 | TRBD1 | TRBV3-1 | 14 | TGTGCCAGCAGCCAAGAGGGACAGGGGTTTGAGCAGTTCTTC | CASSQEGQGFEQFF
many | TRBJ2-7 | TRBD1 | TRBV20-1 | 12 | TGCAGTGCTAGGGGACAGGGGATCGAGCAGTACTTC | CSARGQGIEQYF
NA | TRBJ2-3 | NA | TRBV18 | 12 | TGTGCCAGCTCACCACCGGATGATACGCAGTATTTT | CASSPPDDTQYF
NA | TRBJ2-5 | TRBD1 | TRBV6-5 | 13 | TGTGCCAGCACCCCCAGGGGGCGAGAGACCCAGTACTTC | CASTPRGRETQYF
NA | TRBJ2-5 | NA | TRBV28 | 17 | TGTGCCAGCAGTTTACCACCGTCCGCGATCAGGCGGGGGACCCAGTACTTC | CASSLPPSAIRRGTQYF
many | TRBJ2-2 | NA | TRBV5-4 | 15 | TGTGCCAGCAGCCACCCCGAGGGTAACACCGGGGAGCTGTTTTTT | CASSHPEGNTGELFF
many | TRBJ2-7 | TRBD1 | TRBV12-3/TRBV12-4 | 14 | TGTGCCAGCAGTACCACAGGGGCCCCTCTATCGATGTACTTC | CASSTTGAPLSMYF
many | TRBJ1-4 | NA | TRBV20-1 | 14 | TGCAGTGCTAGAGATCGAGGGGGGGTCGGAAAACTGTTTTTT | CSARDRGGVGKLFF
many | TRBJ2-1 | NA | TRBV5-1 | 14 | TGCGCCAGCAGCTTGGGAGAGGCATACAATGAGCAGTTCTTC | CASSLGEAYNEQFF
many | TRBJ2-5 | NA | TRBV11-2 | 14 | TGTGCCAGCAGCTTAGATTCAGGGCTCGAGACCCAGTACTTC | CASSLDSGLETQYF
many | TRBJ1-5 | TRBD1 | TRBV2 | 15 | TGTGCCAGCAGTCCCGACAGGGGGCGCGGTCAGCCCCAGCATTTT | CASSPDRGRGQPQHF
many | TRBJ2-1 | NA | TRBV9 | 14 | TGTGCCAGCAGCGACGTCTGGGGGGACAATGAGCAGTTCTTC | CASSDVWGDNEQFF
many | TRBJ1-1 | NA | TRBV12-3/TRBV12-4 | 14 | TGTGCCAGCAGTTTAATGAGGGCTAGGGGTGAAGCTTTCTTT | CASSLMRARGEAFF
many | TRBJ1-2 | NA | TRBV20-1 | 15 | TGCAGTGCTAGAGCCTACAGGGATTTAGACTATGGCTACACCTTC | CSARAYRDLDYGYTF
many | TRBJ1-1 | TRBD1 | TRBV24-1 | 18 | TGTGCCACCAACCTAGACAGGGCTGGGACCCAAACTAGCACTGAAGCTTTCTTT | CATNLDRAGTQTSTEAFF
few | TRBJ1-1 | NA | TRBV29-1 | 13 | TGCAGCGTTCGAGCGGTTCGGGACACTGAAGCTTTCTTT | CSVRAVRDTEAFF
once | TRBJ1-5 | NA | TRBV3-1 | 17 | TGTGCCAGCAGCCAGTCCCTAACGGGGGTTGGGAATCAGCCCCAGCATTTT | CASSQSLTGVGNQPQHF
many | TRBJ2-1 | NA | TRBV27 | 13 | TGTGCCAGCAGTTTACCTCCCTACAATGAGCAGTTCTTC | CASSLPPYNEQFF
many | TRBJ1-1 | NA | TRBV5-1 | 14 | TGCGCCAGCAGCTTGCATACTGGGAGCACTGAAGCTTTCTTT | CASSLHTGSTEAFF
many | TRBJ1-6 | NA | TRBV7-2 | 16 | TGTGCCAGCAGCTTTTACAGAAACTCCTATAATTCACCCCTCCACTTT | CASSFYRNSYNSPLHF
many | TRBJ1-6 | TRBD1 | TRBV27 | 15 | TGTGCCAGCAGTCCACCGGACAGGGGACATTCACCCCTCCACTTT | CASSPPDRGHSPLHF
NA | TRBJ2-7 | TRBD2 | TRBV27 | 13 | TGTGCCAGCAGTTTAAGGGAGGGCGGCGAGCAGTACTTC | CASSLREGGEQYF
many | TRBJ2-5 | NA | TRBV11-2 | 18 | TGTGCCAGCAGCTTAGATGGAATGGGGGAGACGGACCAAGAGACCCAGTACTTC | CASSLDGMGETDQETQYF
many | TRBJ1-1 | NA | TRBV5-1 | 14 | TGCGCCAGCAGCTTTGGTGGAGGGAACACTGAAGCTTTCTTT | CASSFGGGNTEAFF
many | TRBJ1-1 | NA | TRBV29-1 | 14 | TGCAGCGTTGTGGGACGGCGGATGAACACTGAAGCTTTCTTT | CSVVGRRMNTEAFF
NA | TRBJ2-3 | NA | TRBV7-2 | 17 | TGTGCCAGCAGCTTAGGGCGGACCCCTGCTAGCACAGATACGCAGTATTTT | CASSLGRTPASTDTQYF
many | TRBJ1-2 | TRBD1 | TRBV18 | 14 | TGTGCCAGCTCGCCGACAGGGGTTCTCTCTGGCTACACCTTC | CASSPTGVLSGYTF
many | TRBJ1-1 | NA | TRBV5-1 | 16 | TGCGCCAGCAGCTCAATCAACGACGGACTGAACACTGAAGCTTTCTTT | CASSSINDGLNTEAFF
few | TRBJ1-2 | NA | TRBV4-1 | 14 | TGCGCCAGCAGCCAAGAAGAGGGGCGCTATGGCTACACCTTC | CASSQEEGRYGYTF
many | TRBJ1-2 | NA | TRBV5-1 | 14 | TGCGCCAGCAGCGAACCCGGGAGTCCCTCCGGCTACACCTTC | CASSEPGSPSGYTF
many | TRBJ2-1 | NA | TRBV9 | 16 | TGTGCCAGCAGCGTAGGAGCGGACATCTCCTACAATGAGCAGTTCTTC | CASSVGADISYNEQFF
many | TRBJ1-2 | NA | TRBV7-2 | 14 | TGTGCCAGCAGCTTAGGAGGTTTCGGGTATGGCTACACCTTC | CASSLGGFGYGYTF
many | TRBJ2-5 | TRBD2 | TRBV7-2 | 17 | TGTGCCAGCAGCTTAGGACTAGCGGGGGCCCTGGGGGAGACCCAGTACTTC | CASSLGLAGALGETQYF
many | TRBJ2-7 | NA | TRBV6-2/TRBV6-3 | 11 | TGTGCCAGCAGTTACAGACACGAGCAGTACTTC | CASSYRHEQYF
NA | TRBJ2-1 | TRBD2 | TRBV4-2 | 16 | TGTGCCAGCAGCCAAGAACCGGGACTAGCGGGAAATGAGCAGTTCTTC | CASSQEPGLAGNEQFF
many | TRBJ1-2 | NA | TRBV29-1 | 11 | TGCAGCGTTGGGGGCAGGGCTTACCCTCGATTC | CSVGGRAYPRF
many | TRBJ2-7 | NA | TRBV29-1 | 13 | TGCAGCGTAGCGGGCGCGGGTCCCTACGAGCAGTACTTC | CSVAGAGPYEQYF
many | TRBJ1-1 | NA | TRBV28 | 15 | TGTGCCAGCAGTCCCCCGCGGAGGGGAAACGCTGAAGCTTTCTTT | CASSPPRRGNAEAFF
many | TRBJ1-1 | NA | TRBV30 | 12 | TGTGCCTGGAGTTGGGCCGGCAGGGATGCTTTCTTT | CAWSWAGRDAFF
many | TRBJ2-1 | TRBD1 | TRBV7-3 | 15 | TGTGCCAGCAGCTCCCAGACAGGGGGCATGGATGAGCAGTTCTTC | CASSSQTGGMDEQFF
many | TRBJ1-2 | TRBD1 | TRBV5-1 | 16 | TGCGCCAGCAGCTTGGATACCGGGAACAGGGGGCTTGGCTACACCTTC | CASSLDTGNRGLGYTF